Below, 25 T cell receptor beta chains from the same sample are listed, as sequenced in a study of CD8+CD57+ T cells in acquired aplastic anemia. Patients who underwent sequencing had shown CD8+CD57+ cell expansion by flow cytometry. The study profiled TCR beta VDJ and CDR3 using genomic DNA as template. Each CDR3 protein gets one entry after TCRdb re-called the reads with MiXCR. The sample shows 150,000 to 200,000 distinct CDR3 sequences, more than 45% of them seen only once. Sample: sorted CD4+, CD8+, or CD8+CD57+ T cells (not recorded which) from PBMCs. Receptor source: a human donor with aplastic anemia.

This clonotype was found many times. The chain has TRBV19 and TRBJ1-1, with D possibly being TRBD1 (5 bases). This CDR3 has 17 amino acids. V lost 4 bases and J lost 5, with 23 bases in between. From germline, CDR1 is LNHDA and CDR2 SQIVND (reference sequence). Written as DNA, the CDR3 is TGTGCCAGTAGTAAGGGCGACAGACGGCCCCTGGAGACTGAAGCTTTCTTT. This sequence encodes CASSKGDRRPLETEAFF.

This clonotype was recorded many times. J is TRBJ1-2 and V is TRBV5-4; D is perhaps TRBD1 (6 bases). Per the germline V gene, CDR1 is SGHNT and CDR2 is YYREEE (reference sequence). The CDR3 loop spans 13 amino acids. Trimming stripped 5 bases from V and 5 bases from J, with 13 bases between. CDR3 DNA sequence: TGTGCCAGCAGTTCGCAGGGGAGGTATGGCTACACCTTC. As protein: CASSSQGRYGYTF.

Here the CDR3 DNA reads TGCAGTGCTAGGTACAGGCTCGAAGAGACCCAGTACTTC. Its translation: CSARYRLEETQYF. V is TRBV20-1 and J is TRBJ2-5, with D possibly TRBD1 on 5 matching bases. Trimming cost V 3 bases and J 3 bases, with 11 bases left between them. The germline CDR1 and CDR2 sequences are DFQATT and SNEGSKA (reference sequence). The CDR3 has 13 residues.

With respect to this clonotype: It may be a read error: a sequence one base away is much more abundant. This CDR3 fails to terminate in the conserved phenylalanine or tryptophan, so it likely reflects a read error. The V gene is TRBV7-9, the J gene TRBJ1-1; TRBD1 agrees at 8 bases. Germline V gives CDR1 SEHNR, CDR2 FQNEAQ (reference sequence). Trimming removed 6 bases from V and 0 bases from J; junction bases left unmatched: 3. CDR3 length: 14 amino acids. CDR3 sequence reads: CASRQTGVNTEAFL. CDR3 coding DNA: TGTGCCAGCAGACAGACAGGGGTGAACACTGAAGCTTTCCTT.

This chain links TRBV11-2 with TRBJ2-7; 7 nucleotides match TRBD2. Germline trimming cut 5 bases from V and 4 bases from J; bases unmatched to any gene: 11. Germline V lookup: CDR1 SGHAT, CDR2 FQNNGV. The CDR3 is made up of 15 amino acids. In nucleotides, the CDR3 is TGTGCCAGCAGCAAATGGGGGGGAGAATCGTACGAGCAGTACTTC. Translation: CASSKWGGESYEQYF.

This clonotype occurred a few times. The CDR3 nucleotides are TGTGCCAGCAGCCTATACGGACAGGGAAAGAGGCAGTTCTTC. Translated, it gives CASSLYGQGKRQFF. The chain couples TRBV14 to TRBJ2-1; 8 bases are a match to TRBD1. Germline trimming cut 4 bases from V and 12 bases from J; bases unmatched to any gene: 11. In germline, CDR1 is SGHDN, CDR2 FVKESK. The CDR3 is 14 residues long.

The CDR3, as DNA: TGCGCCAGCAGCTTTAGGACACCGGACGAGCTGTTTTTT. The encoded protein is CASSFRTPDELFF. This chain uses TRBV10-1 with TRBJ2-2, with a tentative D call TRBD1 (5 bases). This CDR3 is 13 amino acids long. The germline CDR1 and CDR2 sequences are WNHNN and SYGVQD (reference sequence). Trimming stripped 6 bases from V and 11 bases from J, with 16 bases between.

As concerns this clonotype: Given the absence of the conserved phenylalanine or tryptophan at the CDR3 end, a read error is likely. The chain has TRBV2 and TRBJ2-5, with D tentatively TRBD1 or TRBD2 (5 bases each). The CDR3 totals 15 residues. Germline values: CDR1 SNHLY, CDR2 FYNNEI. V lost 6 bases, J lost 5 bases, and 19 bases lay in between. CDR3: CASSVVGTSWETQYL. The CDR3 DNA is TGTGCCAGCAGCGTAGTGGGGACCAGCTGGGAGACCCAGTACCTC.

In this sample, this clonotype turned up many times. V is TRBV5-1 and J is TRBJ2-3; TRBD1 matches at 7 bases. CDR3 length equals 13 residues. Germline CDR1 reads SGHRS; CDR2 reads YFSETQ. V shed 2 bases, J shed 5 bases, and the junction held 2 bases outside the gene matches. The CDR3 loop is CASSFQGEDTQYF. DNA of the CDR3: TGCGCCAGCAGCTTCCAGGGGGAAGATACGCAGTATTTT. Combining the CDR3 with reference TRBV5-1 and TRBJ2-3 gives the whole variable domain KAGVTQTPRYLIKTRGQQVTLSCSPISGHRSVSWYQQTPGQGLQFLFEYFSETQRNKGNFPGRFSGRQFSNSRSEMNVSTLELGDSALYLCASSFQGEDTQYFGPGTRLTVL.

The sample holds a few counts of this clonotype. J is TRBJ1-2 and V is TRBV10-3, with D perhaps matching TRBD1 (6 bases). Germline CDR1 and CDR2: ENHRY and SYGVKD. The V end was cut by 0 bases, the J end by 7 bases, with 9 bases between. This CDR3 is built from 13 residues. Written as DNA, the CDR3 is TGTGCCATCAGTGAGTCAGGGGGGCGTGGCTACACCTTC. Its protein product is CAISESGGRGYTF.

Ten or more counts support this clonotype. J is TRBJ2-7 and V is TRBV10-3; 10 positions match TRBD1. Trimming cost V 0 bases and J 4 bases; bases outside gene matches: 3. CDR1 and CDR2 (germline): ENHRY, SYGVKD. The CDR3 is 15 residues long. CDR3 region: CAISESGTGVYEQYF. CDR3 nucleotide sequence: TGTGCCATCAGTGAGTCCGGGACAGGGGTGTACGAGCAGTACTTC.

This clonotype was detected once. J is TRBJ2-3 and V is TRBV7-8; D is perhaps TRBD1 (6 bases). There are 15 residues in the CDR3. From germline, CDR1 is SGHVS and CDR2 FQNEAQ. V gave up 5 bases and J gave up 0 bases, with 12 bases separating them. The CDR3 nucleotides are TGTGCCAGCAGCACGACTACAGGGAGCACAGATACGCAGTATTTT. Translation: CASSTTTGSTDTQYF.

This clonotype was picked up a small number of times. The chain combines TRBV10-3 with TRBJ2-1, with TRBD2 identical over 9 bases. Germline CDR1 and CDR2: ENHRY and SYGVKD. V was clipped by 7 bases and J by 0 bases; unmatched bases: 10. The CDR3 length is 17 residues. CDR3 DNA sequence: TGTGCCATCAATCCAGCGGGGGGCCTCAGCTCCTACAATGAGCAGTTCTTC. Translation gives CAINPAGGLSSYNEQFF.

With respect to this clonotype: A much larger clone lies one base from this, so it may be a read error. The V gene is TRBV3-1, the J gene TRBJ2-5; 11 bases are shared with TRBD2. From germline, CDR1 is LGHDT and CDR2 YNNKEL (reference sequence). The CDR3 runs 19 residues. J lost 6 bases, V lost 2 bases, and 17 bases had no gene match. Here the CDR3 reads CASSQFSGRARGGQQTQYF. CDR3 DNA: TGTGCCAGCAGCCAATTTAGCGGGAGGGCGAGAGGGGGTCAACAGACCCAGTACTTC.

This clonotype was seen at least ten times. V gene TRBV9 combines with J gene TRBJ2-1; perhaps TRBD1 as D (6 bases). This CDR3 contains 12 residues. Looked up from germline, CDR1 is SGDLS and CDR2 is YYNGEE. Trimming took off 3 bases at V and 10 bases at J, with 11 bases between the two ends. CDR3 DNA sequence: TGTGCCAGCAGCGGCCGGACAGTCGAGCAGTTCTTC. Translated: CASSGRTVEQFF.

This clonotype was observed a few times. The chain uses TRBV6-5 and TRBJ1-2; D is unresolved. With 1 base removed from V and 8 bases from J, the gap between germline ends came to 11 bases. This CDR3 spans 13 amino acids. Germline values: CDR1 MNHEY, CDR2 SVGAGI. The CDR3 DNA reads TGTGCCAGCAGTTACTGGGCCGGTGGCGGCTACACCTTC. The encoded protein is CASSYWAGGGYTF.

This clonotype is a singleton in its sample. The rearrangement links TRBV20-1 to TRBJ1-2, with D perhaps matching TRBD1 (5 bases). V dropped 2 bases and J dropped 7 bases, with 14 bases sitting between them. The CDR3 runs 13 residues. Germline loops: CDR1 DFQATT, CDR2 SNEGSKA (reference sequence). CDR3 loop: CSARPLRGFGYTF. CDR3 coding DNA: TGCAGTGCTAGACCACTGAGGGGTTTTGGCTACACCTTC.

Comments on this clonotype: The CDR3 does not close with the conserved phenylalanine or tryptophan, likely indicating a read error. The DNA is omitted, as the CDR3 cannot be located on it reliably, and the CDR3 follows TCRdb's listing. V usage is TRBV5-1 and J usage is TRBJ2-6. CDR1 and CDR2 from the germline V gene are SGHRS and YFSETQ. Ends included, the CDR3 has 9 residues. The CDR3 spells CASSLGSTS.

This clonotype was seen ten or more times. This chain joins TRBV7-3 and TRBJ2-5; 7 positions agree with TRBD1. V shed 1 base, J shed 4 bases, and the junction held 9 bases outside the gene matches. Per the germline V gene, CDR1 is SGHTA and CDR2 is FQGTGA. The CDR3 has 16 residues. CDR3 nucleotides: TGTGCCAGCAGCTTAATAGGTGACAGGGTTGGAGAGACCCAGTACTTC. Amino acid sequence: CASSLIGDRVGETQYF.

Worth noting for this clonotype: This may be a read error, as it is one base from a much larger clone. This rearrangement joins TRBV3-1 to TRBJ1-2; no clear D gene. Trimming cost V 5 bases and J 6 bases, with 13 bases left between them. CDR3 size: 13 residues. CDR1 is LGHDT, CDR2 YNNKEL, per germline (reference sequence). The CDR3: CASSAQQIHGYTF. The CDR3 DNA is TGTGCCAGCAGCGCCCAACAGATCCATGGCTACACCTTC.

Remarks on this clonotype: A much larger clone is a single base away; this may be a read error. The chain is built from TRBV7-9 and TRBJ2-7; the D gene is possibly TRBD1 (5 bases). The CDR3 contains 13 residues. The ends were cut back, 1 base at V and 3 bases at J, with 7 bases in the middle. The germline V gene has CDR1 SEHNR and CDR2 FQNEAQ (reference sequence). CDR3 sequence (DNA): TGTGCCAGCAGCTTAGTCGACAGCTACGAGCAGTACTTC. Translated: CASSLVDSYEQYF.

In regard to this clonotype: One base away lies a much larger clone, so this may be a sequencing read error. The CDR3 region is CASRLSYNQPQHF. The CDR3 DNA sequence: TGTGCCAGCAGGTTGTCCTACAATCAGCCCCAGCATTTT. V gene TRBV12-3 or TRBV12-4 combines with J gene TRBJ1-5; no reliable D call. V lost 6 bases, J lost 3 bases, and 9 bases lay in between. The CDR3 sequence is 13 residues long.

The chain has TRBV5-1 and TRBJ2-3; D may be TRBD2 (6 bases). The CDR3 loop spans 14 amino acids. Trimming removed 7 bases at V and 1 base at J, with 13 bases between. Germline-derived CDR1 and CDR2 are SGHRS and YFSETQ. CDR3 sequence (DNA): TGCGCCAGCTCGAGACTAGGAGGCACAGATACGCAGTATTTT. This encodes CASSRLGGTDTQYF. Filled out from reference TRBV5-1 and TRBJ2-3, the complete variable domain reads KAGVTQTPRYLIKTRGQQVTLSCSPISGHRSVSWYQQTPGQGLQFLFEYFSETQRNKGNFPGRFSGRQFSNSRSEMNVSTLELGDSALYLCASSRLGGTDTQYFGPGTRLTVL.

Concerning this clonotype itself: No conserved phenylalanine or tryptophan is present at the end of the CDR3, so a read error is the likely explanation. This rearrangement joins TRBV2 to TRBJ2-7; D might be TRBD1 (8 bases). The V end was cut by 6 bases, the J end by 0 bases, with 12 bases between. This CDR3 has 14 residues. Germline CDR1 SNHLY, CDR2 FYNNEI. CDR3 in amino acids: CASRDREGSYEQYS. The CDR3 nucleotides read TGTGCCAGCAGGGACAGGGAGGGCTCCTACGAGCAGTACTCC.

Notes on this clonotype: A single base separates this from a much larger clone, so it may be a read error. The V and J genes are TRBV10-3 and TRBJ2-1; D call uncertain. Germline CDR1 reads ENHRY; CDR2 reads SYGVKD. This CDR3 spans 14 amino acids. The germline V and J ends were trimmed by 5 bases and 9 bases, with 17 bases remaining between them. CDR3 protein: CAISTRESWGEQFF. The CDR3 bases are TGTGCCATCAGTACACGTGAATCCTGGGGTGAGCAGTTCTTC.